This T cell receptor (beta chain) emerged from a study of beta chain features in type 1 diabetes. Across the study: All samples together contributed 100 million to 120 million sorted cells for examination.

Each sorted fraction was over 95% pure. Sequenced material consisted of expressed TCRB transcripts (all of the isolated RNA was reverse transcribed). Profiling relied on immunoSEQ multiplex PCR, and the TCRdb table lists in-frame clones only, not all of them. The sample includes 400,000 to 600,000 clones, about 29% seen only once; the top ten take 0.05% to 0.07%. The table lists this clone with a count of one. Sequenced material: naive CD4+ T cells from blood. The source is a man between 18 and 29 years old in good health.

The CDR3 protein is CASSPPGRETQYF. The CDR3 DNA reads as TGTGCCAGCTCACCACCAGGACGGGAGACCCAGTACTTC. The chain recombines TRBV18 with TRBJ2-5, with unresolved D. The CDR3 totals 13 residues. The ends were cut back, 0 bases at V and 5 bases at J, with 7 bases in the middle. Germline CDR1 reads KGHSH; CDR2 reads LQKENI.